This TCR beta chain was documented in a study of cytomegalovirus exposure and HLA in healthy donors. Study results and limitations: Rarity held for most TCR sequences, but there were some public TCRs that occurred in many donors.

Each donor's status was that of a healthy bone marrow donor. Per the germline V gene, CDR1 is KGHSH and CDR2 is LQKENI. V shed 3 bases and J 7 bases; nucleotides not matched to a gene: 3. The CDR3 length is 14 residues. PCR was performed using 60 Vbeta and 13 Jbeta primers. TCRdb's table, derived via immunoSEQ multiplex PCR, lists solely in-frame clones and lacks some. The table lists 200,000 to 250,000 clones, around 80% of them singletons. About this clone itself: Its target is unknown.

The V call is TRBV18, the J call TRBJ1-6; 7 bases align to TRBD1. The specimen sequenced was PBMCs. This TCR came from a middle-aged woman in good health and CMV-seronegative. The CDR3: CASSPDRENSPLHF. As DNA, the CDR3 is TGTGCCAGCTCACCTGACAGGGAAAATTCACCCCTCCACTTT.